Listed here are 29 T cell receptor beta chains from one sample, sequenced in a study of cytomegalovirus exposure and HLA in healthy donors. A multiplex PCR was run with 60 Vbeta primers and 13 Jbeta primers. Libraries were prepared by immunoSEQ multiplex PCR; TCRdb keeps only in-frame clonotypes and omits some of them. This sample has roughly 120,000 clones, with roughly 80% found just once. The sequencing sample was made of PBMCs. The receptors shown here come from a woman between 45 and 60 years old in good health and CMV-seropositive.

This chain connects TRBV6-6 to TRBJ1-2; no definite D call. There are 14 residues in the CDR3. V was clipped by 5 bases and J by 2 bases, with 12 bases between them. Germline V gene lookup returns CDR1 MNHNY and CDR2 SVGAGI (reference sequence). Written as DNA, the CDR3 is TGTGCCAGCAGTCCCGACAAGGCCAACTATGGCTACACCTTC. It translates to CASSPDKANYGYTF.

This chain links TRBV4-3 with TRBJ2-7; 8 nucleotides agree with TRBD1. Trimming took 4 bases from V and 3 from J; bases not matched to a gene: 5. Germline V gene lookup returns CDR1 LGHNA and CDR2 YSLEER. The CDR3 has 14 residues. CDR3 amino acids: CASSRGQGNYEQYF. Written as DNA, the CDR3 is TGCGCCAGCAGCCGAGGACAGGGAAACTACGAGCAGTACTTC.

The chain couples TRBV5-4 to TRBJ2-7; D gene uncertain. The CDR3 contains 14 residues. Germline CDR1 reads SGHNT; CDR2 reads YYREEE (reference sequence). The V and J ends lost 0 bases and 3 bases respectively, with 10 bases between them. In DNA form, the CDR3 reads TGTGCCAGCAGCTTGGAACTGATGAACTACGAGCAGTACTTC. Its protein is CASSLELMNYEQYF.

The rearrangement uses TRBV18 and TRBJ2-5; D unresolved. The CDR3 runs 12 residues. V was pared by 0 bases and J by 5 bases, with 4 bases between. Germline V lookup: CDR1 KGHSH, CDR2 LQKENI. DNA for the CDR3: TGTGCCAGCTCACCACCGAGTGAGACCCAGTACTTC. As protein: CASSPPSETQYF. Drawing the rest from reference TRBV18 and TRBJ2-5, the complete variable domain is NAGVMQNPRHLVRRRGQEARLRCSPMKGHSHVYWYRQLPEEGLKFMVYLQKENIIDESGMPKERFSAEFPKEGPSILRIQQVVRGDSAAYFCASSPPSETQYFGPGTRLLVL.

The gene calls are TRBV4-3 and TRBJ1-2; TRBD1 aligns across 8 bases. In germline, CDR1 is LGHNA, CDR2 YSLEER. The CDR3 totals 13 residues. V lost 3 bases to trimming and J lost 13 bases; unmatched junction nucleotides: 10. The CDR3 sequence: CASSQGTGGPATF. The CDR3 region has the DNA TGCGCCAGCAGCCAGGGGACAGGCGGTCCCGCCACCTTC.

This chain uses TRBV7-2 with TRBJ2-1, with TRBD1 as a possible D gene (6 bases). Germline V gene data show CDR1 as SGHTA and CDR2 as FQGNSA. The V end lost 0 bases, the J end lost 4 bases, and 16 bases lay between the germline ends. This CDR3 has 17 amino acids. Written as DNA, the CDR3 is TGTGCCAGCAGCTTAGCGTACAGGGTCACAGGATACAATGAGCAGTTCTTC. Encoded protein: CASSLAYRVTGYNEQFF.

The rearrangement joins TRBV13 to TRBJ2-7; D uncertain. The CDR3 totals 14 residues. V lost 6 bases and J 3 bases, leaving 15 bases between the germline ends. Germline V gene lookup returns CDR1 PRHDT and CDR2 FYEKMQ (reference sequence). The CDR3 spells CASSEHSGIYEQYF. DNA of the CDR3: TGTGCCAGCAGTGAACACTCAGGAATCTACGAGCAGTACTTC.

The genes are TRBV2 and TRBJ1-2; no clear D gene. This CDR3 region has 14 residues. The germline CDR1 and CDR2 sequences are SNHLY and FYNNEI. Trimming left V 0 bases short and J 1 base short, with 6 bases between. The CDR3 is CASSEARSNYGYTF. CDR3 nucleotides: TGTGCCAGCAGTGAAGCCCGCAGTAACTATGGCTACACCTTC.

In its sample, this clone was seen once. This chain uses TRBV5-1 with TRBJ2-6; tentatively, D is TRBD2 (5 bases). Germline V gene lookup returns CDR1 SGHRS and CDR2 YFSETQ. CDR3 length equals 14 residues. V lost 0 bases, J lost 15 bases, and 16 bases lay in between. The CDR3 DNA reads as TGCGCCAGCAGCTTGGTAGGAGACCTCGAGGGCCTGACTTTC. This codes for CASSLVGDLEGLTF.

The rearrangement links TRBV5-4 to TRBJ2-1; 12 bases agree with TRBD2. V trimming: 4 bases; J trimming: 3 bases; junction bases outside the gene matches: 5. CDR3 size: 16 residues. Germline lookup yields CDR1 SGHNT and CDR2 YYREEE (reference sequence). The CDR3 here is CASSARLAGVYNEQFF. In nucleotides, the CDR3 is TGTGCCAGCAGCGCCCGACTAGCGGGAGTCTACAATGAGCAGTTCTTC. Based on the CDR3 plus reference TRBV5-4 and TRBJ2-1, the full variable domain is ETGVTQSPTHLIKTRGQQVTLRCSSQSGHNTVSWYQQALGQGPQFIFQYYREEENGRGNFPPRFSGLQFPNYSSELNVNALELDDSALYLCASSARLAGVYNEQFFGPGTRLTVL.

The CDR3 sequence is CASSYGGIYGYTF. CDR3 in DNA: TGTGCCAGCAGTTACGGGGGGATCTATGGCTACACCTTC. V and J are TRBV6-5 and TRBJ1-2; the D gene is possibly TRBD1 (5 bases). The germline gives CDR1 MNHEY, CDR2 SVGAGI. The CDR3 contains 13 residues. V lost 2 bases and J lost 4, with 8 bases in between.

The V call is TRBV5-4, the J call TRBJ2-3, with TRBD1 matching 7 bases. The CDR3 is 13 residues long. The V and J ends lost 4 bases and 2 bases, in that order; junction bases with no gene match: 1. Looked up from germline, CDR1 is SGHNT and CDR2 is YYREEE (reference sequence). This CDR3 reads CASSDRVTDTQYF. The CDR3 nucleotides are TGTGCCAGCAGCGACAGGGTCACAGATACGCAGTATTTT.

The chain joins TRBV5-1 to TRBJ2-3, with 9 positions matching TRBD2. Trimming cost V 4 bases and J 5 bases; bases outside gene matches: 11. The CDR3 runs to 16 residues. The germline gives CDR1 SGHRS, CDR2 YFSETQ. The CDR3 DNA sequence: TGCGCCAGCAGCGCCCTCGGGGGACTAGCTGGAGATACGCAGTATTTT. Residues: CASSALGGLAGDTQYF.

This clone was recorded once. The chain employs TRBV4-2 and TRBJ2-7; D is unclear. Germline V lookup: CDR1 LGHNA, CDR2 YNFKEQ. Trimming cost V 0 bases and J 0 bases, with 12 bases left between them. This CDR3 has 16 amino acids. The CDR3 nucleotides are TGTGCCAGCAGCCAAGATCTACCAAAACTCTCCTACGAGCAGTACTTC. Amino acids: CASSQDLPKLSYEQYF.

The genes are TRBV6-5 and TRBJ2-1; D is ambiguous. Trimming left V 5 bases short and J 15 bases short, with 17 bases between. In germline, CDR1 is MNHEY, CDR2 SVGAGI. The CDR3 length is 12 residues. The CDR3 is CASSEAQLKWFF. The CDR3 nucleotides read TGTGCCAGCAGTGAAGCGCAGCTTAAATGGTTCTTC.

The J gene is TRBJ2-7, the V gene TRBV21-1; the table's D call, TRBD2, has no DNA check behind it. TRBV21-1 is noted as a pseudogene. The CDR3 consists of 15 residues. CDR3 DNA sequence: TGTGCCAGCAGCAAAGCGCGGGCGCGTTCCTACGAGCAGTACTTC. Its protein is CASSKARARSYEQYF.

This clone was recorded only once. The V and J genes are TRBV7-2 and TRBJ2-7; D is possibly TRBD1 (6 bases). Trimming removed 4 bases at V and 9 bases at J, with 19 bases between. CDR1 is SGHTA and CDR2 is FQGNSA in the germline V gene. The CDR3 has 14 residues. The CDR3 nucleotides are TGTGCCAGCAGCTCTGACAGGTCCCAACGGCGGCAGTACTTC. It yields the protein CASSSDRSQRRQYF.

This clone was seen just once. V usage is TRBV5-5 and J usage is TRBJ2-3; possibly TRBD2 for D (6 bases). Trimming removed 4 bases from V and 9 bases from J, with 21 bases in between. This CDR3 contains 15 residues. Germline V CDR1 and CDR2: SGHKS, YYEKEE (reference sequence). DNA of the CDR3: TGTGCCAGCAGCGGCCGGGACCCACGGAGGGACACGCAGTATTTT. This translates into CASSGRDPRRDTQYF.

This chain connects TRBV18 to TRBJ1-1; D is possibly TRBD1 (5 bases). Trimming cost V 4 bases and J 1 base, with 10 bases left between them. This CDR3 is built from 14 residues. Germline CDR1 is KGHSH and CDR2 is LQKENI. CDR3: CASSLRQQNTEAFF. The CDR3 DNA is TGTGCCAGCTCACTCAGACAGCAGAACACTGAAGCTTTCTTT.

With respect to this clone: Other DNA sequences in the same sample also yield this CDR3. This rearrangement joins TRBV7-9 to TRBJ2-7; 7 bases agree with TRBD2. CDR1 and CDR2 (germline): SEHNR, FQNEAQ (reference sequence). Trimming cost V 1 base and J 3 bases; bases outside gene matches: 9. CDR3 length: 16 residues. The CDR3 bases are TGTGCCAGCAGCTTAGGGTACGGCGGGAGCAACTACGAGCAGTACTTC. Encoded protein: CASSLGYGGSNYEQYF. Drawing the rest from reference TRBV7-9 and TRBJ2-7, the complete variable domain is DTGVSQNPRHKITKRGQNVTFRCDPISEHNRLYWYRQTLGQGPEFLTYFQNEAQLEKSRLLSDRFSAERPKGSFSTLEIQRTEQGDSAMYLCASSLGYGGSNYEQYFGPGTRLTVT.

The chain links TRBV2 to TRBJ1-5; D ambiguous. The CDR3 spans 15 residues. V was cut by 7 bases and J by 0 bases, with 13 bases left in between. CDR1 is SNHLY and CDR2 is FYNNEI in the germline V gene. The CDR3 spells CASTSDGDSNQPQHF. In DNA form, the CDR3 reads TGTGCCAGCACCTCGGACGGGGATAGCAATCAGCCCCAGCATTTT.

This rearrangement joins TRBV7-2 to TRBJ2-5, with a weak D call TRBD1 (6 bases). The CDR3 contains 13 residues. The germline V gene encodes CDR1 SGHTA and CDR2 FQGNSA. Deletions cut 1 base from V and 4 bases from J, with 7 bases between. This CDR3 is CASSLVGGETQYF. The CDR3 DNA reads as TGTGCCAGCAGCTTAGTAGGGGGAGAGACCCAGTACTTC.

This clone has just a few counts. The rearrangement joins TRBV6-6 to TRBJ1-4; the match to TRBD1 covers 7 bases. Losses at the gene ends were 10 bases for V and 0 bases for J; bases not matched to a gene: 5. This CDR3 is 14 amino acids long. CDR1 and CDR2 from the germline V gene are MNHNY and SVGAGI (reference sequence). CDR3 amino acids: CATSGQATNEKLFF. CDR3 sequence (DNA): TGTGCCACCTCCGGACAGGCAACTAATGAAAAACTGTTTTTT.

In this sample, this clone turned up a few times. The V call is TRBV5-1, the J call TRBJ2-3, with D maybe TRBD2 (5 bases). The CDR3 has 15 residues. The V gene lost 4 bases and the J gene lost 1 base, with 13 bases spanning the gap. Germline CDR1 SGHRS, CDR2 YFSETQ. This CDR3 reads CASSTQVGGTDTQYF. CDR3 DNA: TGCGCCAGCAGCACCCAGGTGGGAGGCACAGATACGCAGTATTTT.

The chain joins TRBV6-1 to TRBJ1-3; a weak D match, TRBD1 (6 bases). The CDR3 covers 14 residues. CDR1 is MNHNS and CDR2 is SASEGT in the germline V gene. The V end lost 10 bases, the J end lost 1 base, and 14 bases lay between the germline ends. CDR3 DNA: TGTGCCACCAAACAGGGCCAATCTGGAAACACCATATATTTT. Translating gives CATKQGQSGNTIYF.

As regards this clone: The junction departs from the called germline gene at one end, perhaps through a read error. This chain connects TRBV7-9 to TRBJ1-1, with a tentative D call TRBD1 (6 bases). The CDR3 contains 14 residues. CDR1 is SEHNR and CDR2 is FQNEAQ in the germline V gene (reference sequence). The CDR3 nucleotides read TGTTCCAGCAGCTTAGTCGACGGGGGGCAAGGGACTTTCTTT. Translation gives CSSSLVDGGQGTFF.

This clone was counted only a few times. J is TRBJ1-1 and V is TRBV5-4, with no clear D. Trimming shortened V by 4 bases and J by 3 bases, and 10 bases separated the two germline ends. The germline V gene encodes CDR1 SGHNT and CDR2 YYREEE (reference sequence). The length of the CDR3 is 13 residues. CDR3 region: CASSDFTDTEAFF. For the CDR3, the DNA is TGTGCCAGCAGCGATTTTACAGACACTGAAGCTTTCTTT.

The chain uses TRBV5-4 and TRBJ2-1, with 8 nucleotides matching TRBD2. This CDR3 region has 15 residues. Germline V gives CDR1 SGHNT, CDR2 YYREEE (reference sequence). The trim removed 0 bases at V and 4 bases at J, leaving 3 bases unmatched. CDR3 DNA: TGTGCCAGCAGCTTGGGTACTAGCGGTTACAATGAGCAGTTCTTC. This translates into CASSLGTSGYNEQFF.

The rearrangement links TRBV27 to TRBJ1-6; 8 positions agree with TRBD1. Germline V gene data show CDR1 as MNHEY and CDR2 as SMNVEV (reference sequence). J gave up 0 bases and V 2 bases, and 6 bases lay outside the gene matches. CDR3 size: 18 residues. As DNA, the CDR3 is TGTGCCAGCAGTTTACAGACAGGGGCTAGCTCCTATAATTCACCCCTCCACTTT. This sequence encodes CASSLQTGASSYNSPLHF.